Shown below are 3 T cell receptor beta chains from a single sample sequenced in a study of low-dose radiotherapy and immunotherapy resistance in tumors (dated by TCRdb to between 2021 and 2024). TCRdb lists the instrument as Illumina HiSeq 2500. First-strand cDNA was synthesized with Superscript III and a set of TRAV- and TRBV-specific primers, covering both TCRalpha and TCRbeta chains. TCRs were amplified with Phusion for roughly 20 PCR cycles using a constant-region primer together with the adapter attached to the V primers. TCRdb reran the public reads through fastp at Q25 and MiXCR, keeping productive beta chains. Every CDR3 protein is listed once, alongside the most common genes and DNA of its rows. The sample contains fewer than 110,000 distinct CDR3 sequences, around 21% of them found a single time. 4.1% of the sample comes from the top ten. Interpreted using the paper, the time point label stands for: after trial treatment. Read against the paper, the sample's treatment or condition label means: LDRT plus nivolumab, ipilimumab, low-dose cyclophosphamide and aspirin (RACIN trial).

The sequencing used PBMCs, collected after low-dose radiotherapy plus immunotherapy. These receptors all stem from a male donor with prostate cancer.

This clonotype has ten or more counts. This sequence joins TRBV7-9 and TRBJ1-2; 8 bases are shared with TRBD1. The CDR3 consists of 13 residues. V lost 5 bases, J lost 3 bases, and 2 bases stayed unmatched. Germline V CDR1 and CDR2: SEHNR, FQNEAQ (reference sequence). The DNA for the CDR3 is TGTGCCAGCAGCCCGGGACAGGACTATGGCTACACCTTC. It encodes CASSPGQDYGYTF.

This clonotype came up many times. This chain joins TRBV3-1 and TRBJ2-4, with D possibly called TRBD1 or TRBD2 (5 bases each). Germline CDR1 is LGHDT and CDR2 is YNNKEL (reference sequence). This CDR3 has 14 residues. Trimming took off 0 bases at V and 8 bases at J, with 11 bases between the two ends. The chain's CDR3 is CASSQDTLGDIQYF. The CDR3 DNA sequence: TGTGCCAGCAGCCAAGATACACTGGGGGACATTCAGTACTTC.

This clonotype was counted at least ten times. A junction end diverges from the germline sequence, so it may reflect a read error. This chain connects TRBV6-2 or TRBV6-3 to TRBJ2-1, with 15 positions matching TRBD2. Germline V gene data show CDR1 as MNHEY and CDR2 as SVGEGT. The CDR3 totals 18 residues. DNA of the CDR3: TGTGCCAGCAGTAACTCAGGACTAGCGGGGGGGCCATACAATGAGCAGTTCTTC. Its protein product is CASSNSGLAGGPYNEQFF.